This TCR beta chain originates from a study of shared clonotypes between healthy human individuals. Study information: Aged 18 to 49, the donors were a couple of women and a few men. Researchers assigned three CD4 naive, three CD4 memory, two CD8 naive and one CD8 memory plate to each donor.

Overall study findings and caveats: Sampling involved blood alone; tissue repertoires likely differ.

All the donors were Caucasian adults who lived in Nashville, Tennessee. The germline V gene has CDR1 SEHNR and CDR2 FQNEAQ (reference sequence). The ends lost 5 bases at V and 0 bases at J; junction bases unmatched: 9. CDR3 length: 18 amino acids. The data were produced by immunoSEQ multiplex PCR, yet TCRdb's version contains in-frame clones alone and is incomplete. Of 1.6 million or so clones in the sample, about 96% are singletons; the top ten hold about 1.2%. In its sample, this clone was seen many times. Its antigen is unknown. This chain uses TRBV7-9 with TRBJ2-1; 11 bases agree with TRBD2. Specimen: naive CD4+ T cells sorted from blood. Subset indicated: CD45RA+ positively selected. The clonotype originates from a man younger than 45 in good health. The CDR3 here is CASSQLIAGGRSYNEQFF. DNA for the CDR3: TGTGCCAGCAGCCAACTTATAGCGGGAGGGCGCTCCTACAATGAGCAGTTCTTC.